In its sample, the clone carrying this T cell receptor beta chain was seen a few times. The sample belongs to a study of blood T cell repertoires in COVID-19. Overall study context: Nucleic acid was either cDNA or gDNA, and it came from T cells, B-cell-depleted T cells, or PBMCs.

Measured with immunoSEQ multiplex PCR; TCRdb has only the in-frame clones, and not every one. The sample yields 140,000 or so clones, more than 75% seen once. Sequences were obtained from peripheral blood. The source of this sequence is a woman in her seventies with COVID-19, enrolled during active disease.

In DNA, the CDR3 is TGTGCCATCGCGGGGACCACCACAGATACGCAGTATTTT. Encoded protein: CAIAGTTTDTQYF. The rearrangement links TRBV10-3 to TRBJ2-3, with a possible D match to TRBD2 (6 bases). Trimming took off 8 bases at V and 2 bases at J, with 11 bases between the two ends. From germline, CDR1 is ENHRY and CDR2 SYGVKD. CDR3 length: 13 residues.